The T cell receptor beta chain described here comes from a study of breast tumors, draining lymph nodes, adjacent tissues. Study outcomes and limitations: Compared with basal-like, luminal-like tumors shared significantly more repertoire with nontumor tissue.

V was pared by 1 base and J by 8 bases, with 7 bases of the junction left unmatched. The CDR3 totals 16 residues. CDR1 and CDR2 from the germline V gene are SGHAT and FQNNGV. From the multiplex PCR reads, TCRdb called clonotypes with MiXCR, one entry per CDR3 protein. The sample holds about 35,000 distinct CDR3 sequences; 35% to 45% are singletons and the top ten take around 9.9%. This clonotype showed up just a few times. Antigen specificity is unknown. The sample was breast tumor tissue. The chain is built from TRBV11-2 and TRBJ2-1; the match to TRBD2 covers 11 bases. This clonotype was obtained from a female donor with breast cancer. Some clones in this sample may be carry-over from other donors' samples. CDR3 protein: CASSLGTLAGAYEQFF. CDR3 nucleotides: TGTGCCAGCAGCTTAGGTACACTAGCGGGGGCATATGAGCAGTTCTTC.